These 4 T cell receptor beta chains came from one sample sequenced in a study of T cell changes during pregnancy in multiple sclerosis (dated by TCRdb to about 2019). The receptor library was made with the immunoSEQ multiplex PCR assay. TCRdb carries this immuneACCESS record with in-frame sequences only. Its versions omit some clonotypes, under half of them owing to an unresolved V gene in the studies checked, with the rest unexplained. Across this sample there are under 60,000 clones, with around 93% seen only once. The ten top clones hold roughly a tenth of the sample. Sequenced material: CD8+ T cells from peripheral blood mononuclear cells, taken after pregnancy. Source of these receptors: a female donor with multiple sclerosis, enrolled in a pregnancy study.

This rearrangement joins TRBV27 to TRBJ2-7; D is possibly TRBD1 (5 bases). The V gene's germline CDR1 is MNHEY and CDR2 SMNVEV (reference sequence). The CDR3 totals 13 residues. The ends were cut back, 3 bases at V and 1 base at J, with 7 bases in the middle. The CDR3 region has the DNA TGTGCCAGCAGTTTGGACATTTCCTACGAGCAGTACTTC. As protein: CASSLDISYEQYF.

The rearrangement joins TRBV30 to TRBJ1-3, with no clear D. The ends were cut back, 2 bases at V and 0 bases at J, with 14 bases in the middle. Germline V gives CDR1 GTSNPN, CDR2 SVGIG (reference sequence). This CDR3 spans 16 amino acids. CDR3 in DNA: TGTGCCTGGAGTTTCCCCACTCTACCCTCTGGAAACACCATATATTTT. It encodes CAWSFPTLPSGNTIYF.

The chain couples TRBV7-9 to TRBJ2-1; tentative D call: TRBD2 (6 bases). The germline CDR1 and CDR2 sequences are SEHNR and FQNEAQ (reference sequence). The CDR3 is 13 amino acids. Trimming stripped 5 bases from V and 9 bases from J, with 14 bases between. The CDR3: CASSPPVGGEQFF. The CDR3 DNA is TGTGCCAGCAGCCCCCCAGTGGGAGGTGAGCAGTTCTTC.

This chain uses TRBV5-4 with TRBJ2-7, with TRBD2 matching over 13 bases. Germline lookup yields CDR1 SGHNT and CDR2 YYREEE (reference sequence). The CDR3 is 14 amino acids. Trimming cost V 4 bases and J 7 bases; bases outside gene matches: 5. CDR3 sequence reads: CASSLGLAGEEQYF. The CDR3 nucleotides read TGTGCCAGCAGCCTAGGACTAGCGGGGGAAGAGCAGTACTTC.